This T cell receptor (delta chain) was sequenced in a study of gamma-delta chains in newborns, infants, children. In the study overall: Innate gammadelta T cells reportedly expand polyclonally right after birth, driven by microbial exposure, per the title.

This clone was seen a few times. TCRdb reapplied CATT to the reads. The table shows 4,500 to 5,000 delta-chain clones, with approximately 3.3% occurring only once. Germline-derived CDR1 and CDR2 are GEAIGNYY and EKD. This CDR3 is built from 15 residues. The ends lost 4 bases at V and 5 bases at J; junction bases unmatched: 6. V gene TRDV2 combines with J gene TRDJ2; 10 bases fit TRDD3. The material sequenced was blood. The source of this sequence is a child who was a newborn, infant or young child, either healthy, febrile or measles-vaccinated (not recorded which). The CDR3 coding sequence is TGTGCCTGTGATTATATACTGGGGGATACAGCACAACTCTTCTTT. Amino acids: CACDYILGDTAQLFF.